This is a list of T cell receptor beta chains from one sample in a study of PD-1 blockade in classical Hodgkin lymphoma. Libraries were prepared by immunoSEQ multiplex PCR; TCRdb keeps only in-frame clonotypes and omits some of them. The sample carries some 41,000 clones, over 60% recorded once. Sequenced here: peripheral blood mononuclear cells (PBMCs), sampled at baseline. The receptors were gathered from a human donor with classical Hodgkin lymphoma. Both conserved end residues are part of each CDR3. The order of the fields is clone size, D gene, J gene, V gene, CDR3 DNA, CDR3 protein. A D gene is named only where the DNA matches it firmly. Clone size, where shown, is once, few, many, or a class for clones that have expanded.

-	TRBD1	TRBJ1-3	TRBV11-3	TGTGCCAGCAGCTCGTCCCGGGACAGGGGATCAGTCTCTGGAAACACCATATATTTT	CASSSSRDRGSVSGNTIYF
-	-	TRBJ2-1	TRBV4-1	TGCGCCAGCACACGGCGGGATACTGATAGAAACAATGAGCAGTTCTTC	CASTRRDTDRNNEQFF
-	TRBD1	TRBJ2-7	TRBV7-8	TGTGCCAGCAGTACAGGACAGGCCGAGCAGTACTTC	CASSTGQAEQYF
once	TRBD1	TRBJ2-2	TRBV6-6	TGTGCCAGCAGGGACGGACAGGGGACCAACACCGGGGAGCTGTTTTTT	CASRDGQGTNTGELFF
-	-	TRBJ2-1	TRBV5-4	TGTGCCAGCAGCTTGCTAGATGAGCAGTTCTTC	CASSLLDEQFF
-	-	TRBJ1-4	TRBV18	TGTGCCAGCTCAGCCCGGGCTACAACTAATGAAAAACTGTTTTTT	CASSARATTNEKLFF
-	TRBD2	TRBJ2-3	TRBV9	TGTGCCAGCAGCGTAGGCCTAGCGGCCACAGATACGCAGTATTTT	CASSVGLAATDTQYF
-	TRBD2	TRBJ2-1	TRBV12-5	TGTGCTAGTGGTTTGGTGACGGGGAGGGGTAACTATGAGCAGTTCTTC	CASGLVTGRGNYEQFF
-	TRBD1	TRBJ2-7	TRBV5-1	TGCGCCAGCAGCTCAGGGGGTCCCTCCGAGCAGTACTTC	CASSSGGPSEQYF
once	-	TRBJ2-1	TRBV9	TGTGCCAGCAGCGTAGGGAGCGTCAGTGAGCAGTTCTTC	CASSVGSVSEQFF
-	-	TRBJ2-7	TRBV2	TGTGCCAGCAAGCCCTACGAGCAGTACTTC	CASKPYEQYF
-	TRBD1	TRBJ1-5	TRBV7-2	TGTGCCAGCAGCGAAGAGACAGGGGCAATCAATCAGCCCCAGCATTTT	CASSEETGAINQPQHF
-	-	TRBJ1-6	TRBV27	TGTGCCAGCAGTTTCTGGGGGGTCTATAATTCACCCCTCCACTTT	CASSFWGVYNSPLHF
-	-	TRBJ2-2	TRBV6-6	TGTGCCAGCAGTTACTTAGGGTCCGGGGAGCTGTTTTTT	CASSYLGSGELFF
few	-	TRBJ2-4	TRBV5-1	TGCGCCAGCAGCTTGGCTAGGGATCCTATCATAGCCAAAAACATTCAGTACTTC	CASSLARDPIIAKNIQYF
-	-	TRBJ2-3	TRBV19	TGTGCCAGTAGTATTCAATCGACTAGCACAGATACGCAGTATTTT	CASSIQSTSTDTQYF
-	-	TRBJ2-7	TRBV5-6	TGTGCCAGCAGCTTGGGGTTGGAGCTAGTTGTGCAGTACTTC	CASSLGLELVVQYF